This TCR beta chain was sequenced in a study of Graves' ophthalmopathy and Graves' hyperthyroidism. This clonotype was seen at least ten times. Its antigen is currently unknown. Amplification of the TCR beta CDR3 regions used RNA transcripts (as template). Second-round multiplex PCR followed a first-round RT-PCR using HTBI primers. In TCRdb, the multiplex PCR reads were re-called with MiXCR into one record per CDR3 protein. The sample yields about 740,000 distinct CDR3 sequences, 40% seen once. Germline values: CDR1 MGHDK, CDR2 SYGVNS. The trim removed 2 bases at V and 2 bases at J, leaving 14 bases unmatched. This CDR3 has 18 residues. The study's findings and limits: Also, most clonotypes expanded in the thyroid above 0.001 frequency appeared in blood.

Sequencing input: peripheral blood. The TCR was taken from an adult man with Graves' ophthalmopathy. The chain recombines TRBV25-1 with TRBJ2-5; 7 bases match TRBD1. The CDR3, as DNA: TGTGCCAGCAGTGAACCTACAACGACAGGGAAAATACAAGAGACCCAGTACTTC. Translated, it gives CASSEPTTTGKIQETQYF.